This T cell receptor beta chain was identified in a study of blood T cell repertoires in COVID-19. Overall study: Collection of acute and convalescent COVID-19 samples took place in the United States, Italy and Spain.

The V end lost 2 bases, the J end lost 5 bases, and 16 bases lay between the germline ends. Germline V gives CDR1 SGHVS, CDR2 FQNEAQ. CDR3 length: 15 amino acids. Original analysis: It was from reference gene primer amplification that nucleated cell counts were estimated. The assay was immunoSEQ multiplex PCR, and TCRdb's table has in-frame clones only and misses some. The V and J calls and clone size come from that table; D and trimming were worked out from the DNA. This sample carries some 300,000 clones, just under 90% of them seen once, and the ten largest clones take 5.5% to 8%. The source is a woman in her forties or fifties with COVID-19, enrolled during active disease. The rearrangement joins TRBV7-8 to TRBJ2-7; a weak D match, TRBD1 (5 bases). Sample: peripheral blood. The CDR3 here is CASSLSNRTPDEQYF. CDR3 nucleotide sequence: TGTGCCAGCAGCTTAAGTAACAGGACCCCCGACGAGCAGTACTTC.